A single sample is the source of the 11 T cell receptor beta chains below, sequenced in a study of blood T cells in healthy people across ages. Next came a second PCR, run for about 7 to 12 cycles, which used a sample-barcoded 5' primer along with a J-beta primer mix. TCRdb itself ran the 5' RACE reads through MiXCR, one entry per CDR3 protein. The sample consists of around 1,000,000 distinct CDR3 sequences, approximately 25% of them appearing once. These same records also appear under a second study, on T cells of mothers and their children.

The material sequenced was blood. All receptors come from a girl aged 2 to 9 in good health.

V is TRBV24-1 and J is TRBJ2-3; D is ambiguous. Germline CDR1 is KGHDR and CDR2 is SFDVKD. The germline V and J ends were trimmed by 1 base and 1 base, with 5 bases remaining between them. This CDR3 is built from 14 residues. The CDR3 region is CATSDFQGTDTQYF. In DNA form, the CDR3 reads TGTGCCACCAGTGATTTCCAGGGCACAGATACGCAGTATTTT.

This clonotype was detected once. The J gene is TRBJ2-3, the V gene TRBV11-1; D remains ambiguous. The germline V and J ends were trimmed by 2 bases and 5 bases, with 20 bases remaining between them. This CDR3 is built from 17 residues. Germline V gene data show CDR1 as SGHAT and CDR2 as FQDESV (reference sequence). The CDR3 here is CASSLSEHRHTEDTQYF. Here the CDR3 DNA reads TGTGCCAGCAGCTTATCTGAGCACCGTCATACAGAAGATACGCAGTATTTT.

This clonotype was seen a handful of times. V and J are TRBV6-5 and TRBJ2-3, with 11 bases aligning to TRBD2. J gave up 0 bases and V 0 bases, and 5 bases lay outside the gene matches. CDR3 length: 18 amino acids. Germline CDR1 and CDR2: MNHEY and SVGAGI. The CDR3 DNA reads TGTGCCAGCAGTTACTCTAGCGGGGGGGCCTTAAGCACAGATACGCAGTATTTT. Translating it yields CASSYSSGGALSTDTQYF.

The V gene is TRBV24-1, the J gene TRBJ1-5; D is unresolved. Deletions cut 7 bases from V and 4 bases from J, with 13 bases between. The CDR3 sequence is 14 residues long. Germline CDR1 and CDR2: KGHDR and SFDVKD. The CDR3 loop reads CATSSGPLNQPQHF. The CDR3 nucleotides are TGTGCCACCAGCTCCGGTCCCCTTAATCAGCCCCAGCATTTT.

The chain joins TRBV29-1 to TRBJ1-2; possible D gene TRBD1, 6 bases. Per germline, CDR1 SQVTM and CDR2 ANQGSEA. The V and J ends lost 7 bases and 1 base respectively, with 13 bases between them. This CDR3 contains 13 residues. CDR3 bases: TGCAGCGGCAGGACAGCTCTTAACTATGGCTACACCTTC. This encodes CSGRTALNYGYTF.

This clonotype was found a few times. The gene calls are TRBV4-3 and TRBJ2-5, with D possibly being TRBD2 (6 bases). The CDR3 contains 14 residues. Looked up from germline, CDR1 is LGHNA and CDR2 is YSLEER. V was trimmed by 1 base and J by 7 bases, leaving 13 bases between them. The CDR3 coding sequence is TGCGCCAGCAGCCAAGTTCGGGACTCGGGGACCCAGTACTTC. Protein: CASSQVRDSGTQYF.

This clonotype was picked up many times. The J gene is TRBJ2-3, the V gene TRBV5-1, with TRBD2 as a possible D gene (5 bases). The germline V gene has CDR1 SGHRS and CDR2 YFSETQ. V lost 5 bases and J 4 bases, leaving 11 bases between the germline ends. The CDR3 is 13 residues long. The CDR3 nucleotides are TGCGCCAGCAGACTGGAGGTGGCAGATACGCAGTATTTT. Translation gives CASRLEVADTQYF. Complete variable domain (other parts from reference TRBV5-1 and TRBJ2-3): KAGVTQTPRYLIKTRGQQVTLSCSPISGHRSVSWYQQTPGQGLQFLFEYFSETQRNKGNFPGRFSGRQFSNSRSEMNVSTLELGDSALYLCASRLEVADTQYFGPGTRLTVL.

The chain couples TRBV28 to TRBJ2-5, with 8 bases matching TRBD2. Near its end, the DNA agrees better with TRBJ2-1, so the J call may be wrong. Germline V gene sequence: CDR1 MDHEN, CDR2 SYDVKM. The CDR3 is 16 amino acids. The CDR3: CASGQRETIGYNEQFF. In DNA form, the CDR3 reads TGTGCCAGTGGCCAGCGGGAGACTATAGGTTACAATGAGCAGTTCTTC.

This clonotype was detected a few times. The chain couples TRBV28 to TRBJ2-5, with D tentatively TRBD2 (6 bases). V shed 2 bases and J shed 0 bases, with 13 bases lying between them. The CDR3 contains 16 residues. Germline V gene data show CDR1 as MDHEN and CDR2 as SYDVKM. The CDR3 region is CASSLTGLPYQETQYF. The CDR3, as DNA: TGTGCCAGCAGTTTAACGGGACTTCCGTACCAAGAGACCCAGTACTTC.

On this clonotype itself: Possible read error: a much larger clone is one base away. The V and J genes are TRBV28 and TRBJ2-7; no clear D. The CDR3 contains 11 residues. The V and J ends lost 4 bases and 4 bases respectively, with 5 bases between them. CDR1 and CDR2 from the germline V gene are MDHEN and SYDVKM. DNA for the CDR3: TGTGCCAGCAGTTACGAGTACGAGCAGTACTTC. This sequence encodes CASSYEYEQYF.

The chain couples TRBV6-5 to TRBJ2-5; a possible D gene is TRBD1 (6 bases). TRBJ2-7 explains the end of the DNA better; the J call may be wrong. Germline V gene lookup returns CDR1 MNHEY and CDR2 SVGAGI. The CDR3 loop spans 15 amino acids. The CDR3 is CASREGHRVGYEQYF. DNA for the CDR3: TGTGCCAGCAGAGAGGGGCACAGGGTCGGCTACGAGCAGTACTTC.